Given below is one T cell receptor (beta chain) in context. The data stem from a study of T-cell memory formation after mild COVID-19. There are 16 residues in the CDR3. Germline-derived CDR1 and CDR2 are MGHRA and YSYEKL. Trimming shortened V by 0 bases and J by 1 base, and 10 bases separated the two germline ends. TCRdb processed the 5' RACE reads anew with MiXCR; each CDR3 protein has one entry. The repertoire holds hundreds of thousands of distinct CDR3 sequences, with 15% to 25% as singletons. The sequence came from an adult woman who had mild COVID-19 (a few samples of this study predate the infection). Cell type and time point are not known. This chain links TRBV4-1 with TRBJ1-5; no clear D. The sample comprised PBMCs or a T cell subset sorted from them (not recorded which). The CDR3 DNA reads TGCGCCAGCAGCCAAGATGGATCCGGGAGCAATCAGCCCCAGCATTTT. Protein sequence: CASSQDGSGSNQPQHF.